Listed here are 24 T cell receptor beta chains from one sample, sequenced in a study of T cells in Graves' hyperthyroidism and ophthalmopathy. Template material for amplifying TCR beta CDR3 regions consisted of RNA transcripts. The TCR CDR3 first-round RT-PCR relied on the HTBI primer set. TCRdb processed the multiplex PCR reads anew with MiXCR; each CDR3 protein has one entry. The table lists about 400,000 distinct CDR3 sequences, 15% to 17% of them singletons, with around 7% in the top ten. The source material was blood. The source is a woman between 18 and 30 years old with Graves' hyperthyroidism.

The rearrangement joins TRBV9 to TRBJ2-5, with D possibly matching TRBD2 (6 bases). The V end was cut by 4 bases, the J end by 4 bases, with 17 bases between. CDR3 size: 15 residues. Germline-derived CDR1 and CDR2 are SGDLS and YYNGEE. CDR3 in amino acids: CASSSPHGSLETQYF. DNA for the CDR3: TGTGCCAGCAGCTCCCCGCACGGGAGCCTAGAGACCCAGTACTTC.

This clonotype was detected ten times or more. The rearrangement joins TRBV20-1 to TRBJ1-5, with unresolved D. The CDR3 extends over 16 amino acids. Trimming took 1 base from V and 8 from J, leaving 21 bases between them. Germline-derived CDR1 and CDR2 are DFQATT and SNEGSKA (reference sequence). CDR3 in amino acids: CSARGVGTVHGEPQHF. The CDR3 bases are TGCAGTGCTAGAGGAGTGGGAACGGTTCATGGGGAGCCCCAGCATTTT.

This clonotype was seen at least ten times. This rearrangement joins TRBV5-5 to TRBJ2-3; D ambiguous. Germline CDR1 SGHKS, CDR2 YYEKEE (reference sequence). The CDR3 covers 15 residues. Between the trimmed V and J ends, which lost 2 bases and 0 bases, there was a span of 10 bases. The CDR3 DNA sequence: TGTGCCAGCAGCTTTCAACAGATTAGCACAGATACGCAGTATTTT. This codes for CASSFQQISTDTQYF.

The rearrangement uses TRBV29-1 and TRBJ2-7; no firm D call. This CDR3 is 14 amino acids long. Germline CDR1 reads SQVTM; CDR2 reads ANQGSEA. V was trimmed by 4 bases and J by 1 base, leaving 14 bases between them. CDR3 sequence: CSVVYPLRSYEQYF. DNA of the CDR3: TGCAGCGTTGTGTATCCCCTACGATCCTACGAGCAGTACTTC.

This clonotype was counted many times. The CDR3 spells CASSPRTTGSSYNEQFF. The CDR3 bases are TGTGCCAGCAGCCCCCGGACGACTGGGAGCTCCTACAATGAGCAGTTCTTC. The V call is TRBV7-9, the J call TRBJ2-1; D might be TRBD2 (5 bases). Germline loops: CDR1 SEHNR, CDR2 FQNEAQ (reference sequence). The CDR3 loop spans 17 amino acids. V was trimmed by 5 bases and J by 0 bases, leaving 17 bases between them.

This clonotype came up many times. The genes are TRBV6-6 and TRBJ1-2; TRBD1 is a possible D gene (6 bases). V lost 1 base and J lost 8, with 20 bases in between. The germline gives CDR1 MNHNY, CDR2 SVGAGI (reference sequence). The CDR3 is made up of 16 amino acids. DNA of the CDR3: TGTGCCAGCAGTTACTACCCCGGGGGCAGTGTGAGCGGCTACACCTTC. Its translation: CASSYYPGGSVSGYTF.

This chain uses TRBV28 with TRBJ2-7, with D possibly being TRBD1 (6 bases). Looked up from germline, CDR1 is MDHEN and CDR2 is SYDVKM. CDR3 length equals 15 residues. The V end lost 5 bases, the J end lost 2 bases, and 16 bases lay between the germline ends. The CDR3 DNA sequence: TGTGCCAGCAGTGGATCCCGGGACAACCCCTACGAGCAGTACTTC. Translating gives CASSGSRDNPYEQYF.

This chain links TRBV5-1 with TRBJ1-2; D possibly corresponds to TRBD1 (5 bases). Trimming took 0 bases from V and 6 from J, leaving 9 bases between them. Germline CDR1 and CDR2: SGHRS and YFSETQ. The CDR3 extends over 13 amino acids. In DNA form, the CDR3 reads TGCGCCAGCAGCTTGGAGGGGTGGGATGGCTACACCTTC. Translated: CASSLEGWDGYTF. The full variable domain, rest sourced from reference TRBV5-1 and TRBJ1-2, is KAGVTQTPRYLIKTRGQQVTLSCSPISGHRSVSWYQQTPGQGLQFLFEYFSETQRNKGNFPGRFSGRQFSNSRSEMNVSTLELGDSALYLCASSLEGWDGYTFGSGTRLTVV.

This clonotype was detected many times. The rearrangement links TRBV27 to TRBJ1-1, with TRBD1 as a possible D gene (5 bases). CDR3 size: 15 residues. The V gene lost 3 bases and the J gene lost 0 bases, with 11 bases spanning the gap. Germline V gives CDR1 MNHEY, CDR2 SMNVEV (reference sequence). The CDR3 region is CASSFRRELNTEAFF. The CDR3, as DNA: TGTGCCAGCAGTTTCCGCAGGGAATTGAACACTGAAGCTTTCTTT.

This sequence joins TRBV20-1 and TRBJ2-7, with D perhaps assigned TRBD1 or TRBD2 (6 bases each). Germline-derived CDR1 and CDR2 are DFQATT and SNEGSKA (reference sequence). CDR3 length: 15 residues. V dropped 0 bases and J dropped 3 bases, with 15 bases sitting between them. CDR3 amino acids: CSARDSRGALYEQYF. The DNA for the CDR3 is TGCAGTGCTAGAGATTCGAGGGGGGCCCTCTACGAGCAGTACTTC.

This clonotype was found many times. V gene TRBV7-9 combines with J gene TRBJ2-3; D assignment may be TRBD1 or TRBD2 (5 bases each). Looked up from germline, CDR1 is SEHNR and CDR2 is FQNEAQ (reference sequence). Trimming took off 6 bases at V and 1 base at J, with 20 bases between the two ends. The CDR3 spans 17 residues. CDR3 loop: CASRVVNRGDGTDTQYF. In DNA, the CDR3 is TGTGCCAGCAGGGTGGTCAACAGAGGGGACGGCACAGATACGCAGTATTTT.

The CDR3 protein is CASKTSGDTDTQYF. DNA for the CDR3: TGTGCCAGCAAAACTAGCGGGGATACAGATACGCAGTATTTT. The chain joins TRBV6-2 or TRBV6-3 to TRBJ2-3; 10 nucleotides align to TRBD2. V shed 7 bases and J 3 bases; nucleotides not matched to a gene: 4. The CDR3 contains 14 residues. Germline V gives CDR1 MNHEY, CDR2 SVGEGT.

For this clonotype: A much larger clonotype is one base distant, so this may be a read error. The chain couples TRBV6-1 to TRBJ2-2, with D possibly TRBD2 on 5 matching bases. This CDR3 is built from 15 residues. Germline CDR1 reads MNHNS; CDR2 reads SASEGT. For the CDR3, the DNA is TGTGCCAACAGTGAAGAGGGTAGTTACACCGGGGAGCTGTTTTTT. Translation: CANSEEGSYTGELFF.

This clonotype came up many times. For the CDR3, the DNA is TGTGCCACCAGCAGAGTCGAGGGGGACGATACGCAGTATTTT. Encoded protein: CATSRVEGDDTQYF. This chain joins TRBV15 and TRBJ2-3; tentatively, D is TRBD1 (6 bases). This CDR3 contains 14 residues. Germline loops: CDR1 LNHNV, CDR2 YYDKDF (reference sequence). V shed 1 base and J shed 6 bases, with 11 bases lying between them. Complete variable domain (other parts from reference TRBV15 and TRBJ2-3): DAMVIQNPRYQVTQFGKPVTLSCSQTLNHNVMYWYQQKSSQAPKLLFHYYDKDFNNEADTPDNFQSRRPNTSFCFLDIRSPGLGDTAMYLCATSRVEGDDTQYFGPGTRLTVL.

V gene TRBV11-2 combines with J gene TRBJ1-5; D is uncertain. The V gene lost 0 bases and the J gene lost 6 bases, with 12 bases spanning the gap. The CDR3 has 15 residues. CDR1 and CDR2 (germline): SGHAT, FQNNGV. CDR3 sequence (DNA): TGTGCCAGCAGCTTAGACGCGCAGGCGGGTCAGCCCCAGCATTTT. Translated, it gives CASSLDAQAGQPQHF.

This clonotype was counted a few times. The chain combines TRBV19 with TRBJ1-6; no firm D call. Per germline, CDR1 LNHDA and CDR2 SQIVND (reference sequence). The CDR3 extends over 13 amino acids. The V end was cut by 6 bases, the J end by 12 bases, with 15 bases between. The CDR3 DNA is TGTGCCAGTAGCTCTGGCCAGGTTGGACCCCTCCACTTT. As protein: CASSSGQVGPLHF.

This clonotype showed up many times. The chain is built from TRBV6-1 and TRBJ1-5; weak D call: TRBD1 (5 bases). Germline V CDR1 and CDR2: MNHNS, SASEGT. The CDR3 loop spans 15 amino acids. The germline V and J ends were trimmed by 10 bases and 2 bases, with 18 bases remaining between them. CDR3 nucleotide sequence: TGTGCCACCCGGACGTGGGGGGAGGGCAATCAGCCCCAGCATTTT. Translation: CATRTWGEGNQPQHF.

In this sample, this clonotype turned up many times. CDR3 sequence (DNA): TGCGCCAGCAGCCCCTACAACGGGGGAGACGAGCAGTACTTC. Translated, it gives CASSPYNGGDEQYF. The chain recombines TRBV5-1 with TRBJ2-7, with D possibly matching TRBD2 (6 bases). Between the trimmed V and J ends, which lost 4 bases and 5 bases, there was a span of 16 bases. Germline V lookup: CDR1 SGHRS, CDR2 YFSETQ. This CDR3 region has 14 residues. The variable domain in full, completed from reference TRBV5-1 and TRBJ2-7, reads KAGVTQTPRYLIKTRGQQVTLSCSPISGHRSVSWYQQTPGQGLQFLFEYFSETQRNKGNFPGRFSGRQFSNSRSEMNVSTLELGDSALYLCASSPYNGGDEQYFGPGTRLTVT.

This chain joins TRBV18 and TRBJ2-1; 7 nucleotides line up with TRBD2. Germline lookup yields CDR1 KGHSH and CDR2 LQKENI. With V trimmed by 1 base and J by 4 bases, 4 bases remained unmatched. CDR3 length: 15 amino acids. The CDR3 region is CASSPQSGAYNEQFF. The CDR3, as DNA: TGTGCCAGCTCACCACAAAGCGGGGCGTACAATGAGCAGTTCTTC.

This clonotype was recorded a few times. The chain is built from TRBV3-1 and TRBJ2-1, with 9 bases aligning to TRBD2. The V segment lost 2 bases and the J segment 2 bases; nucleotides outside the gene matches: 16. This CDR3 is 20 amino acids long. Germline CDR1 LGHDT, CDR2 YNNKEL (reference sequence). The CDR3 spells CASSQLYPTAGGSAYNEQFF. DNA for the CDR3: TGTGCCAGCAGCCAATTGTACCCGACGGCGGGGGGGAGCGCCTACAATGAGCAGTTCTTC.

This clonotype was seen more than once but under ten times. This chain joins TRBV5-6 and TRBJ1-4; D not certain. There are 13 residues in the CDR3. Trimming took 1 base from V and 8 from J, leaving 9 bases between them. The V gene's germline CDR1 is SGHDT and CDR2 YYEEEE. This CDR3 reads CASSLIGGEKLFF. For the CDR3, the DNA is TGTGCCAGCAGCTTGATAGGAGGCGAAAAACTGTTTTTT.

This clonotype has at least ten counts. The genes are TRBV12-3 or TRBV12-4 and TRBJ1-5; no firm D call. This CDR3 region has 14 residues. V dropped 1 base and J dropped 3 bases, with 7 bases sitting between them. The CDR3 loop is CASSLGQNNQPQHF. CDR3 sequence (DNA): TGTGCCAGCAGTTTAGGGCAGAACAATCAGCCCCAGCATTTT.

This clonotype was counted many times. The CDR3 here is CASSRQLNTEAFF. CDR3 sequence (DNA): TGTGCCAGCAGTCGACAGCTCAACACTGAAGCTTTCTTT. The genes are TRBV12-3 or TRBV12-4 and TRBJ1-1; possible D gene TRBD1, 5 bases. CDR3 length equals 13 residues. With 5 bases removed from V and 2 bases from J, the gap between germline ends came to 9 bases.

This clonotype has ten or more counts. This sequence joins TRBV19 and TRBJ1-5; TRBD1 might be the D (6 bases). The CDR3 is 15 amino acids. V was trimmed by 5 bases and J by 4 bases, leaving 15 bases between them. Germline CDR1 reads LNHDA; CDR2 reads SQIVND (reference sequence). Here the CDR3 DNA reads TGTGCCAGTAGTGTCCGGGACATACTAAATCAGCCCCAGCATTTT. This codes for CASSVRDILNQPQHF.